The 5 T cell receptor beta chains presented below share a single source sample, sequenced in a study of Graves' ophthalmopathy and Graves' hyperthyroidism. Amplification from RNA transcripts yielded the TCR beta CDR3 regions. HTBI primers were used in a first-round RT-PCR, which preceded a second-round multiplex PCR. One entry per CDR3 protein, called by TCRdb with MiXCR from the multiplex PCR reads. The sample shows over a million distinct CDR3 sequences, around a third of them seen only once. Sequencing used peripheral blood or thyroid tissue (not recorded which). The source of these receptors is an adult man with Graves' hyperthyroidism.

This clonotype was recorded at least ten times. This chain joins TRBV20-1 and TRBJ2-2; the D is unclear. Germline loops: CDR1 DFQATT, CDR2 SNEGSKA (reference sequence). The CDR3 has 12 residues. Between the trimmed V and J ends, which lost 0 bases and 6 bases, there was a span of 5 bases. The CDR3 loop is CSARDIPGELFF. The CDR3 coding sequence is TGCAGTGCTAGAGACATACCCGGGGAGCTGTTTTTT.

The rearrangement uses TRBV7-6 and TRBJ1-4; D call uncertain. Between the trimmed V and J ends, which lost 4 bases and 5 bases, there was a span of 8 bases. The CDR3 is 13 amino acids. Germline V CDR1 and CDR2: SGHVS, FNYEAQ. The CDR3 here is CASSSQENEKLFF. CDR3 coding DNA: TGTGCCAGCAGCTCTCAGGAAAATGAAAAACTGTTTTTT.

This clonotype was observed at least ten times. The rearrangement links TRBV7-2 to TRBJ2-5; a weak D match, TRBD2 (5 bases). The CDR3 is made up of 11 amino acids. CDR1 and CDR2 (germline): SGHTA, FQGNSA. The V end was cut by 7 bases, the J end by 7 bases, with 10 bases between. The CDR3 region has the DNA TGTGCCAGCACGACCCGGGGGACCCAGTACTTC. It yields the protein CASTTRGTQYF.

The table lists this clonotype with a few counts. Written as DNA, the CDR3 is TGTGCCAGCAGCGTAGGTGGCCCGGACAGGGGACCAAACACCGGGGAGCTGTTTTTT. Amino acid sequence: CASSVGGPDRGPNTGELFF. The chain employs TRBV9 and TRBJ2-2; 9 bases are a match to TRBD1. The J segment lost 2 bases and the V segment lost 0 bases, leaving 11 bases of the junction unmatched. CDR1 SGDLS and CDR2 YYNGEE come from the germline V gene. The CDR3 sequence is 19 residues long.

Turning to this clonotype: This may arise from a read error, as a much more abundant clone is one base away. V is TRBV11-2 and J is TRBJ2-5, with D perhaps being TRBD1 or TRBD2 (6 bases each). This CDR3 is built from 16 residues. Germline V gene lookup returns CDR1 SGHAT and CDR2 FQNNGV. Trimming shortened V by 5 bases and J by 4 bases, and 20 bases separated the two germline ends. DNA for the CDR3: TGTGCCAGCAGCCTCGTCCCGGGGGCGTACCGAGAGACCCAGTACTTC. It encodes CASSLVPGAYRETQYF.